Listed below are T cell receptor beta chains from one sample, sequenced in a study of regulatory T cells in long-lasting Graves disease. TCRdb re-analysed the multiplex PCR reads in MiXCR, keeping a single row per CDR3 protein. The sample records 500,000 or so distinct CDR3 sequences, 15% to 20% being singletons. The same sample was also studied in work on T cells in Graves' hyperthyroidism and ophthalmopathy.

Sequencing was performed on peripheral blood mononuclear cells (PBMCs), taken at new diagnosis, from a patient treated with antithyroid drugs. All receptors derive from a man aged 40-50 years with Graves disease. Each CDR3 is given with its conserved first and last residue. D genes are given only for firm matches. The size entry is marked missing in some rows and otherwise reads once, few, many or a size class.

cdr3_length	v_call	clone_size	j_call	d_call	cdr3_aa	cdr3_nt
13	TRBV2	many	TRBJ1-1	.	CASSTGGATEAFF	TGTGCCAGCAGTACGGGGGGCGCCACTGAAGCTTTCTTT
13	TRBV7-9	.	TRBJ1-1	.	CASSRDPNTEAFF	TGTGCCAGCAGCCGGGACCCGAACACTGAAGCTTTCTTT
21	TRBV29-1	few	TRBJ2-5	TRBD1	CSVGLGDRVEGVLVSRQTQYF	TGCAGCGTTGGCTTGGGGGACAGGGTGGAGGGAGTGTTGGTCTCGCGGCAGACCCAGTACTTC
15	TRBV19	.	TRBJ2-7	.	CASSIDILPIYEQYF	TGTGCCAGTAGTATAGATATACTCCCCATCTACGAGCAGTACTTC
15	TRBV6-2/TRBV6-3	few	TRBJ1-3	.	CASSFGAVSGNTIYF	TGTGCCAGCAGTTTCGGGGCGGTCTCTGGAAACACCATATATTTT
15	TRBV2	few	TRBJ2-7	TRBD1	CASRVQGQGSGEQYF	TGTGCCAGCAGAGTACAGGGACAGGGGAGCGGCGAGCAGTACTTC
15	TRBV7-9	medium-sized	TRBJ2-1	TRBD2	CASSLGLAGYNEQFF	TGTGCCAGCAGTCTGGGACTAGCGGGATACAATGAGCAGTTCTTC
13	TRBV27	.	TRBJ2-7	.	CASSASGAYEQYF	TGTGCCAGCAGCGCCTCAGGGGCCTACGAGCAGTACTTC
14	TRBV20-1	many	TRBJ2-3	TRBD2	CSERGAGVADTQYF	TGCAGTGAACGGGGAGCGGGAGTCGCAGATACGCAGTATTTT
17	TRBV19	.	TRBJ2-1	TRBD1	CASTGTGRTGRYNEQFF	TGTGCCAGTACCGGGACAGGGAGGACCGGGCGCTACAATGAGCAGTTCTTC
15	TRBV12-3/TRBV12-4	many	TRBJ2-3	TRBD2	CASSRTSGDTDTQYF	TGTGCCAGCAGTCGGACTAGCGGAGACACAGATACGCAGTATTTT
14	TRBV9	.	TRBJ2-5	.	CASSPDGRQETQYF	TGTGCCAGCAGCCCTGATGGACGGCAAGAGACCCAGTACTTC
16	TRBV27	.	TRBJ2-6	.	CASSPWLAGGANVLTF	TGTGCCAGTTCCCCCTGGCTAGCTGGGGGGGCCAACGTCCTGACTTTC
12	TRBV6-1	few	TRBJ2-1	.	CASSTLSDEQFF	TGTGCCAGCAGTACTTTATCGGATGAGCAGTTCTTC
12	TRBV29-1	many	TRBJ2-7	.	CSVTAGSYEQYF	TGCAGCGTAACAGCTGGTTCCTACGAGCAGTACTTC
15	TRBV6-5	.	TRBJ2-1	TRBD2	CASSFTSGTYNEQFF	TGTGCCAGCAGTTTCACTAGCGGGACCTACAATGAGCAGTTCTTC
16	TRBV6-4	.	TRBJ2-3	.	CASSDTRATHGDTQYF	TGTGCCAGCAGTGACACGAGGGCCACCCACGGGGATACGCAGTATTTT
18	TRBV3-1	many	TRBJ2-5	TRBD2	CASSQDRTSGREGETQYF	TGTGCCAGCAGCCAAGATCGGACTAGCGGGAGGGAGGGAGAGACCCAGTACTTC
12	TRBV7-8	.	TRBJ1-4	.	CASTRQNEKLFF	TGTGCCAGCACCCGACAGAATGAAAAACTGTTTTTT
14	TRBV10-3	.	TRBJ1-5	.	CAISGGGSGQPQHF	TGTGCCATCAGCGGGGGGGGGTCGGGTCAGCCCCAGCATTTT
16	TRBV4-2	.	TRBJ2-1	.	CASSQDGGGIVNEQFF	TGTGCCAGCAGCCAAGATGGAGGGGGGATAGTGAATGAGCAGTTCTTC
14	TRBV20-1	many	TRBJ2-7	.	CSARIIDGGYEQYF	TGCAGTGCTAGAATAATCGACGGGGGCTACGAGCAGTACTTC
16	TRBV4-1	many	TRBJ2-5	.	CASSQTLGEAGETQYF	TGCGCCAGCAGCCAGACCCTAGGGGAGGCGGGGGAGACCCAGTACTTC
11	TRBV29-1	.	TRBJ1-3	.	CSVLGGNTIYF	TGCAGCGTTCTAGGTGGAAACACCATATATTTT
15	TRBV7-3	.	TRBJ2-1	.	CASSSGGRTSDEQFF	TGTGCCAGCAGTTCAGGGGGGCGGACCTCGGATGAGCAGTTCTTC
13	TRBV6-5	many	TRBJ1-1	.	CASSSGAVPEAFF	TGTGCCAGCAGTTCCGGGGCCGTCCCTGAAGCTTTCTTT
15	TRBV3-1	many	TRBJ2-3	.	CASSPSSGAPNTQYF	TGTGCCAGCAGCCCCTCTTCGGGAGCTCCCAATACGCAGTATTTT
12	TRBV20-1	many	TRBJ2-1	.	CSASDRGNEQFF	TGCAGTGCTAGTGATAGGGGCAATGAGCAGTTCTTC
18	TRBV10-2	.	TRBJ2-7	TRBD2	CASSEGGFSGVPSYEQYF	TGCGCCAGCAGTGAGGGGGGGTTTAGCGGGGTTCCTTCCTACGAGCAGTACTTC
14	TRBV7-9	many	TRBJ2-2	TRBD1	CASSPGQIIGELFF	TGTGCCAGCAGCCCGGGACAGATAATCGGGGAGCTGTTTTTT
16	TRBV6-5	many	TRBJ2-1	TRBD1	CASSYSGTGKGNEQFF	TGTGCCAGCAGTTACTCCGGGACAGGAAAAGGGAATGAGCAGTTCTTC
12	TRBV6-1	.	TRBJ2-5	.	CASSGTLETQYF	TGTGCCAGCAGCGGGACTCTCGAGACCCAGTACTTC
15	TRBV5-1	.	TRBJ2-1	.	CASSLTGEAILEQFF	TGCGCCAGCAGCTTGACTGGCGAGGCAATTCTTGAGCAGTTCTTC
16	TRBV11-2	.	TRBJ1-6	TRBD1	CASSLIPGQGNSPLHF	TGTGCCAGCAGCTTAATCCCGGGACAGGGAAATTCACCCCTCCACTTT
15	TRBV3-1	many	TRBJ1-5	.	CASSQDFGSNQPQHF	TGTGCCAGCAGCCAAGATTTCGGCAGTAATCAGCCCCAGCATTTT
13	TRBV18	few	TRBJ2-1	.	CVSSPTTDNEQFF	TGTGTCAGCTCACCAACGACCGACAATGAGCAGTTCTTC
13	TRBV6-1	many	TRBJ1-5	.	CATNIYSNQPQHF	TGTGCCACAAACATATATAGCAATCAGCCCCAGCATTTT
16	TRBV20-1	many	TRBJ2-3	TRBD2	CSAQRGGLAGVDTQYF	TGCAGTGCTCAGAGAGGGGGACTAGCGGGAGTAGATACGCAGTATTTT
13	TRBV20-1	.	TRBJ1-2	.	CSAPSESQHGYTF	TGCAGTGCCCCCTCGGAATCACAACATGGCTACACCTTC
12	TRBV3-1	many	TRBJ2-7	.	CASSQVNLEQYF	TGTGCCAGCAGCCAAGTTAATCTCGAGCAGTACTTC
14	TRBV30	.	TRBJ2-7	.	CAWKDLDRISEQYF	TGTGCCTGGAAAGATCTGGACCGCATCTCCGAGCAGTACTTC
14	TRBV6-2/TRBV6-3	.	TRBJ1-5	TRBD1	CASSETGEYQPQHF	TGTGCCAGCAGTGAGACAGGGGAGTATCAGCCCCAGCATTTT
14	TRBV12-3/TRBV12-4	.	TRBJ2-6	TRBD2	CASIGTSGHNVLTF	TGTGCCAGCATCGGGACTAGCGGGCATAACGTCCTGACTTTC
16	TRBV6-1	few	TRBJ1-1	.	CASTHGRGLMNTEAFF	TGTGCCAGCACCCACGGGCGGGGCCTTATGAACACTGAAGCTTTCTTT
14	TRBV20-1	many	TRBJ2-5	TRBD2	CSAIQLAVQETQYF	TGCAGTGCTATCCAACTAGCGGTCCAAGAGACCCAGTACTTC